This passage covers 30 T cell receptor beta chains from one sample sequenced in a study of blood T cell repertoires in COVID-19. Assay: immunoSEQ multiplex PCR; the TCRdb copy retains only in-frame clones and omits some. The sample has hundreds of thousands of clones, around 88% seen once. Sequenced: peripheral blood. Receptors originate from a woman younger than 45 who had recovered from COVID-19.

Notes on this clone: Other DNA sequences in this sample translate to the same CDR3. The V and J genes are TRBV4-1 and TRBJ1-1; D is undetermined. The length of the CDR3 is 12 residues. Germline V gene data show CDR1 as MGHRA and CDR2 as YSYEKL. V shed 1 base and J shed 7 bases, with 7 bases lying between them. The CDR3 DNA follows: TGCGCCAGCAGCCAAGGTCTTAGTGAAGCTTTCTTT. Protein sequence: CASSQGLSEAFF.

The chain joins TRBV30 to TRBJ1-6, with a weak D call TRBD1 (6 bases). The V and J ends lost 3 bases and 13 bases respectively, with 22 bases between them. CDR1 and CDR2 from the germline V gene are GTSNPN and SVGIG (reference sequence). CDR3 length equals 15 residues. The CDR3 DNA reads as TGTGCCTGGAGCTCTGGGACATCACCTAACCGGCCCCTCCACTTT. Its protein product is CAWSSGTSPNRPLHF.

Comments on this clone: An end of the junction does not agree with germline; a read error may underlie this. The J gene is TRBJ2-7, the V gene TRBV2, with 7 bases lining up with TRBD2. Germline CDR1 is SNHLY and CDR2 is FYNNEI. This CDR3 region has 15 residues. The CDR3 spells CASSEEGGTPYEQYF. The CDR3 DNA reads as TGTGCCAGCAGCGAAGAGGGAGGGACCCCCTACGAGCAGTACTTC.

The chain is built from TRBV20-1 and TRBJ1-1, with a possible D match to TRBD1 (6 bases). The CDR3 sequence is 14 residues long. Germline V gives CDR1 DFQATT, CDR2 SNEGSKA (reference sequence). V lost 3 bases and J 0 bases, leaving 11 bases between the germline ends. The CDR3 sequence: CSASGGDVNTEAFF. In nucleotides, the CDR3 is TGCAGTGCTAGTGGGGGCGACGTGAACACTGAAGCTTTCTTT.

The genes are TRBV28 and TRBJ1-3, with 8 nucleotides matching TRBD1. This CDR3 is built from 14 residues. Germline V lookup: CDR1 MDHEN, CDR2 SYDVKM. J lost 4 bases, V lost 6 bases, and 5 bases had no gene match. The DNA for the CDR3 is TGTGCCAGCAGACGGGACAGGAAAGGAAACACCATATATTTT. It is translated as CASRRDRKGNTIYF.

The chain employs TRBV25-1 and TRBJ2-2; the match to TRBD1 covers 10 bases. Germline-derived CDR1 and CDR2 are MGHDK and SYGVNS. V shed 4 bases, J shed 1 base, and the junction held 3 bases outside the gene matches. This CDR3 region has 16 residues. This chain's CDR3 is CASSARTGGNTGELFF. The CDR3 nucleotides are TGTGCCAGCAGTGCCCGGACAGGGGGGAACACCGGGGAGCTGTTTTTT.

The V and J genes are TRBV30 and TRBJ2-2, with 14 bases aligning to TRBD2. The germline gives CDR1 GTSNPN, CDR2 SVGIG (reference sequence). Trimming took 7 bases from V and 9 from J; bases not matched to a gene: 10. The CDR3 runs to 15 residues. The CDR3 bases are TGTGCCTCTAACAGACTAGCGGGGGGGCCTTGGGAGCTGTTTTTT. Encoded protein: CASNRLAGGPWELFF.

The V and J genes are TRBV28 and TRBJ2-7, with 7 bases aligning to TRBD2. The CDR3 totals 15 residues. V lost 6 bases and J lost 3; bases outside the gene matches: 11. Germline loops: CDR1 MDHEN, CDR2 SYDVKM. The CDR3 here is CASSPWDYPDYEQYF. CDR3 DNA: TGTGCCAGCAGCCCCTGGGACTACCCAGACTACGAGCAGTACTTC.

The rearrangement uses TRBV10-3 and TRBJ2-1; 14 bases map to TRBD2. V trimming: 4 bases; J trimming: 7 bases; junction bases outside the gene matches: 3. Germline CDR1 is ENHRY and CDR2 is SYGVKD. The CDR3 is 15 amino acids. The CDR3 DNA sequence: TGTGCCATCAGTGTAGGGACTAGCGGGGGTAATGAGCAGTTCTTC. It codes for CAISVGTSGGNEQFF.

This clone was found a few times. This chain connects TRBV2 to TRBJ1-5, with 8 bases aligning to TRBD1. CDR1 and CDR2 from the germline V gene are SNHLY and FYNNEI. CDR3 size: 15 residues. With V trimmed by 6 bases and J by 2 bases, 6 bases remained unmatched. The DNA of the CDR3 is TGTGCCAGCAGCTTGGGACAGGCGGGCAATCAGCCCCAGCATTTT. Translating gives CASSLGQAGNQPQHF.

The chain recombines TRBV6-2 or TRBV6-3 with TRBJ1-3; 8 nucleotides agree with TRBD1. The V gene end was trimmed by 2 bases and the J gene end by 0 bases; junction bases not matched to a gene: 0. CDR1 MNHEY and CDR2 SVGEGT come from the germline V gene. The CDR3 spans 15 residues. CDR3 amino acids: CASSYQGASGNTIYF. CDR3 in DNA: TGTGCCAGCAGTTACCAGGGGGCCTCTGGAAACACCATATATTTT.

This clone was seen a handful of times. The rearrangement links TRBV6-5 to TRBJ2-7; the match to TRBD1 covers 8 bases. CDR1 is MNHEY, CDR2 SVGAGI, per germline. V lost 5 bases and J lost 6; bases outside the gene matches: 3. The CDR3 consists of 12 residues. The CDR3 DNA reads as TGTGCCAGCAGTCCCGACAGGGGCGAGCAGTACTTC. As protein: CASSPDRGEQYF.

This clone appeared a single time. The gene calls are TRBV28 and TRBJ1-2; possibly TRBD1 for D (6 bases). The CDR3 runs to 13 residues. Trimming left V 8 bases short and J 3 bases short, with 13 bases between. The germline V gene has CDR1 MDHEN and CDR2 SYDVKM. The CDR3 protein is CASFGGPDYGYTF. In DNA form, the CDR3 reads TGTGCCAGCTTTGGGGGCCCAGACTATGGCTACACCTTC.

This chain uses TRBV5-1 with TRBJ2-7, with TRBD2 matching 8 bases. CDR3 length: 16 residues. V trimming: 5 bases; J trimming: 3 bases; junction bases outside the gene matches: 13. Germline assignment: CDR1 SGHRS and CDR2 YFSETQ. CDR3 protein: CASSYGSQRESYEQYF. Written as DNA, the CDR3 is TGCGCCAGCAGTTATGGATCCCAGCGGGAGAGCTACGAGCAGTACTTC.

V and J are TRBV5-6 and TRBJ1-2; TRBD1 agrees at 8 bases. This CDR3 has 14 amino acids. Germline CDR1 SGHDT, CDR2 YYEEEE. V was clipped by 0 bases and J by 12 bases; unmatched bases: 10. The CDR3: CASSLVRDRPKDTF. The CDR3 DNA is TGTGCCAGCAGCTTGGTCCGGGACAGGCCAAAAGACACCTTC. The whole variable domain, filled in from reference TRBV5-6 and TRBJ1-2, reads DAGVTQSPTHLIKTRGQQVTLRCSPKSGHDTVSWYQQALGQGPQFIFQYYEEEERQRGNFPDRFSGHQFPNYSSELNVNALLLGDSALYLCASSLVRDRPKDTFGSGTRLTVV.

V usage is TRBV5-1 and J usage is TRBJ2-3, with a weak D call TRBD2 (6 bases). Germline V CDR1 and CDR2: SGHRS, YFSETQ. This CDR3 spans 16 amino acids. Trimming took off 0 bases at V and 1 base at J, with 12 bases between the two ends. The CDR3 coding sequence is TGCGCCAGCAGCTTGGTTGCCGGGAGCGGCACAGATACGCAGTATTTT. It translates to CASSLVAGSGTDTQYF.

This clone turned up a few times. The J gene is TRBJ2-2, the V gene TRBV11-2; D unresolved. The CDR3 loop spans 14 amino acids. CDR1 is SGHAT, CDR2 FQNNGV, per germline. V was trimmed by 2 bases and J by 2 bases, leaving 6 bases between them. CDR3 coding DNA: TGTGCCAGCAGCTTACTTGTAAACACCGGGGAGCTGTTTTTT. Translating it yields CASSLLVNTGELFF.

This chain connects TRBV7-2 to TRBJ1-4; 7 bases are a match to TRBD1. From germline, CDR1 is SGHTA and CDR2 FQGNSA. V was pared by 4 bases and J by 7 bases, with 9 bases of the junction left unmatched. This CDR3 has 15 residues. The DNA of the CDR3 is TGTGCCAGCAGCTCATCCAGGGGGAGAGGTGAAAAACTGTTTTTT. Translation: CASSSSRGRGEKLFF.

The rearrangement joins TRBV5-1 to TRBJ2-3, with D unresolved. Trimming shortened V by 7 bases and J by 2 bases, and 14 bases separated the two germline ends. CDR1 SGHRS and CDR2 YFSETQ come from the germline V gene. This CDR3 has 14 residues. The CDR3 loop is CASSSLGATDTQYF. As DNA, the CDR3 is TGCGCCAGCTCCTCCCTCGGAGCCACAGATACGCAGTATTTT.

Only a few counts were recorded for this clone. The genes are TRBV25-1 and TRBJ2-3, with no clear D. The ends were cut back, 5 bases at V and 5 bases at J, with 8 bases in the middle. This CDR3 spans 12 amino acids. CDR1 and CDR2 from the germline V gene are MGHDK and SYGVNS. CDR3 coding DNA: TGTGCCAGCAGTTTTTCTAGAGATACGCAGTATTTT. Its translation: CASSFSRDTQYF.

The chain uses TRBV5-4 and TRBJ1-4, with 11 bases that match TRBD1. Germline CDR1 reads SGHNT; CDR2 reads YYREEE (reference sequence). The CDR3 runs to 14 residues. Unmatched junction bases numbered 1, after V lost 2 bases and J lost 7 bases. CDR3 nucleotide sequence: TGTGCCAGCAGCTTCGGACAGGGGGCTGAAAAACTGTTTTTT. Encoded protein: CASSFGQGAEKLFF.

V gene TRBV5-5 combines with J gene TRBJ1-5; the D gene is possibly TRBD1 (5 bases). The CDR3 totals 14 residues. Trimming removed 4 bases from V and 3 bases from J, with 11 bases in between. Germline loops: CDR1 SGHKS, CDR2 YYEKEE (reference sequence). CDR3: CASSLTGVNQPQHF. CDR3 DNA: TGTGCCAGCAGCCTAACAGGCGTCAATCAGCCCCAGCATTTT.

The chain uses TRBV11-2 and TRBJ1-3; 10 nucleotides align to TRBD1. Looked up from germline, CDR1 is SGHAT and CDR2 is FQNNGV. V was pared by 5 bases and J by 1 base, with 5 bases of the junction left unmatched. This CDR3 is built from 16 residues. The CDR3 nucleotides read TGTGCCAGCAGCCTGCGGGACAGGGGTTCTGGAAACACCATATATTTT. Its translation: CASSLRDRGSGNTIYF.

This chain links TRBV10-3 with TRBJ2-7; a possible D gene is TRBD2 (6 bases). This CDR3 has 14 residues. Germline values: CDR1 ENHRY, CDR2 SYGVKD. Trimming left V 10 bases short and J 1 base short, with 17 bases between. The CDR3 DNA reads TGTGCCACCGGGACTCGGACATCGTCCTACGAGCAGTACTTC. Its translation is CATGTRTSSYEQYF.

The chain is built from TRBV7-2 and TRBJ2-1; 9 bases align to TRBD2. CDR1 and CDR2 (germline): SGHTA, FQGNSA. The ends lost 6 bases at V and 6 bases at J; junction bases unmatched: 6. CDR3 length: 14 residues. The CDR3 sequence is CASRPTSGSNEQFF. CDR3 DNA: TGTGCCAGCAGGCCCACTAGCGGGTCCAATGAGCAGTTCTTC.

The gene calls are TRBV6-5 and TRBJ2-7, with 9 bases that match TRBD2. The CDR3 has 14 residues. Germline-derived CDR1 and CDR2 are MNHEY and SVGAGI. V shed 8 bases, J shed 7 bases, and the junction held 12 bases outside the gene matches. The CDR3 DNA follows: TGTGCCAGCTCCCGGGCTAGCGGGATGAGGGAGCAGTACTTC. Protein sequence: CASSRASGMREQYF.

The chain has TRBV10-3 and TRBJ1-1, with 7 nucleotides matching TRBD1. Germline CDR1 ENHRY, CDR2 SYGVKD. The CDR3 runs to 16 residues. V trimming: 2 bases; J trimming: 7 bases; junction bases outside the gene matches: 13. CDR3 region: CAISETNADRAIEAFF. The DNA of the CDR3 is TGTGCCATCAGTGAGACGAACGCCGACAGGGCTATTGAAGCTTTCTTT.

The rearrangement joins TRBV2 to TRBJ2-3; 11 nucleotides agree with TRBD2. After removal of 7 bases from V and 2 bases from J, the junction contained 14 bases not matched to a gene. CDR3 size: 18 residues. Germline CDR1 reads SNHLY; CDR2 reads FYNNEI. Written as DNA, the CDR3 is TGTGCCAGCATCTCCGGCGTGAGACTAGCGGGGAACACAGATACGCAGTATTTT. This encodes CASISGVRLAGNTDTQYF.

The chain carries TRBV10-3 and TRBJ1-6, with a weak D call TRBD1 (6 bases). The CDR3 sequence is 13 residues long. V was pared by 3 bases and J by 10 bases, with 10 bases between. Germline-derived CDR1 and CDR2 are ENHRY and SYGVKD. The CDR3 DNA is TGTGCCATCAGTGACCCCGACAGGTCACCCCTCCACTTT. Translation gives CAISDPDRSPLHF.

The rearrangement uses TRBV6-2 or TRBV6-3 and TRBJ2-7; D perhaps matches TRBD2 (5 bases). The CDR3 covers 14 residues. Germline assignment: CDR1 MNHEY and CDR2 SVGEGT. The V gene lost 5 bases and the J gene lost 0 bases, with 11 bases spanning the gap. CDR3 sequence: CASSGSGSSYEQYF. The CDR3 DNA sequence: TGTGCCAGCAGTGGAAGCGGAAGCTCCTACGAGCAGTACTTC.